Following are 29 T cell receptor beta chains from one sample sequenced in a study of Graves' ophthalmopathy and Graves' hyperthyroidism. RNA transcripts yielded amplified TCR beta CDR3 regions. HTBI primers primed a first-round RT-PCR, and a second-round multiplex PCR followed. Using its own MiXCR run on the multiplex PCR reads, TCRdb lists one record per CDR3 protein. Of fewer than 400,000 distinct CDR3 sequences listed, approximately 16% are singletons. The specimen sequenced was peripheral blood. These receptors came from a woman between 18 and 29 years old with Graves' ophthalmopathy.

The CDR3, as DNA: TGTGCCAGCAGTTTAGCGGAATTCACTGAAGCTTTCTTT. This encodes CASSLAEFTEAFF. This chain joins TRBV27 and TRBJ1-1; D unresolved. This CDR3 is built from 13 residues. CDR1 and CDR2 (germline): MNHEY, SMNVEV (reference sequence). V lost 2 bases, J lost 4 bases, and 8 bases lay in between.

At least ten counts were recorded for this clonotype. This chain links TRBV5-1 with TRBJ1-3; 10 bases agree with TRBD1. This CDR3 region has 18 residues. The V gene's germline CDR1 is SGHRS and CDR2 YFSETQ. Trimming at V came to 4 bases and at J to 0 bases, leaving 10 bases not matched to a gene. The CDR3 protein is CASSNPPGQGSSGNTIYF. CDR3 nucleotide sequence: TGCGCCAGCAGCAATCCTCCGGGACAGGGGAGCTCTGGAAACACCATATATTTT.

This clonotype came up many times. The chain links TRBV6-2 or TRBV6-3 to TRBJ1-1; the D gene is possibly TRBD1 (5 bases). Germline V lookup: CDR1 MNHEY, CDR2 SVGEGT. The CDR3 has 18 amino acids. Trimming removed 0 bases from V and 1 base from J, with 18 bases in between. The CDR3 region is CASSYSWWGTEANTEAFF. In DNA form, the CDR3 reads TGTGCCAGCAGTTACTCGTGGTGGGGGACCGAAGCGAACACTGAAGCTTTCTTT.

This clonotype has at least ten counts. No conserved phenylalanine or tryptophan is present at the end of the CDR3, so a read error is the likely explanation. J is TRBJ2-4 and V is TRBV28, with D possibly being TRBD2 (6 bases). Germline V gives CDR1 MDHEN, CDR2 SYDVKM. The CDR3 has 16 amino acids. The V end was cut by 0 bases, the J end by 5 bases, with 14 bases between. The CDR3 reads CASSLWGGERENIQYL. CDR3 DNA: TGTGCCAGCAGTTTATGGGGGGGAGAGCGTGAAAACATTCAGTACCTC.

This clonotype was recorded at least ten times. This chain connects TRBV9 to TRBJ1-3, with D hard to call. The V gene lost 3 bases and the J gene lost 2 bases, with 12 bases spanning the gap. Germline V lookup: CDR1 SGDLS, CDR2 YYNGEE. The CDR3 is 15 amino acids. The CDR3 DNA reads as TGTGCCAGCAGCGCCGCTCGGACGGCTGGAAACACCATATATTTT. This translates into CASSAARTAGNTIYF.

This clonotype was detected ten times or more. The J gene is TRBJ1-1, the V gene TRBV11-2, with 9 nucleotides matching TRBD1. The CDR3 length is 15 residues. The germline CDR1 and CDR2 sequences are SGHAT and FQNNGV. Germline trimming cut 5 bases from V and 0 bases from J; bases unmatched to any gene: 4. The CDR3: CASSPRTGVNTEAFF. CDR3 sequence (DNA): TGTGCCAGCAGCCCGAGGACAGGGGTGAACACTGAAGCTTTCTTT.

The sample holds many counts of this clonotype. This chain connects TRBV9 to TRBJ1-1; D is perhaps TRBD1 (6 bases). V lost 2 bases, J lost 5 bases, and 13 bases lay in between. The germline V gene encodes CDR1 SGDLS and CDR2 YYNGEE. This CDR3 is 14 amino acids long. CDR3 nucleotide sequence: TGTGCCAGCAGCGTCCAGGGTAGGGGGACTGAAGCTTTCTTT. This translates into CASSVQGRGTEAFF.

In its sample, this clonotype was seen many times. The rearrangement joins TRBV6-5 to TRBJ2-4; D is unclear. Per germline, CDR1 MNHEY and CDR2 SVGAGI. CDR3 size: 15 residues. V was cut by 6 bases and J by 0 bases, with 12 bases left in between. The CDR3 DNA is TGTGCCAGCAGCCCTACTTCTCTAGCCAAAAACATTCAGTACTTC. This sequence encodes CASSPTSLAKNIQYF.

This clonotype was counted a few times. V and J are TRBV19 and TRBJ2-5; 10 nucleotides agree with TRBD2. J gave up 5 bases and V 10 bases, and 13 bases lay outside the gene matches. This CDR3 has 15 amino acids. Germline assignment: CDR1 LNHDA and CDR2 SQIVND (reference sequence). Written as DNA, the CDR3 is TGTGCCACACAACCTAGCGGGAGCTCAGGGGAGACCCAGTACTTC. Translation gives CATQPSGSSGETQYF.

This clonotype has at least ten counts. The genes are TRBV28 and TRBJ2-4, with D unresolved. The ends were cut back, 1 base at V and 6 bases at J, with 7 bases in the middle. The CDR3 runs to 13 residues. Germline V gives CDR1 MDHEN, CDR2 SYDVKM. As DNA, the CDR3 is TGTGCCAGCAGTTTATCAAGGGCAAACATTCAGTACTTC. Translating it yields CASSLSRANIQYF.

This clonotype came up many times. The V gene is TRBV28, the J gene TRBJ1-1; no firm D call. V lost 8 bases, J lost 11 bases, and 15 bases lay in between. The CDR3 contains 11 residues. In germline, CDR1 is MDHEN, CDR2 SYDVKM. CDR3 bases: TGTGCCAGCGGAAAATTAGCGAGGGCTTTCTTT. Its translation: CASGKLARAFF.

In its sample, this clonotype was seen many times. The chain combines TRBV28 with TRBJ2-1; D is possibly TRBD1 or TRBD2 (5 bases each). The CDR3 runs 14 residues. The V end was cut by 2 bases, the J end by 9 bases, with 14 bases between. Germline V lookup: CDR1 MDHEN, CDR2 SYDVKM. The CDR3 bases are TGTGCCAGCAGTTTAGGGGGAACCGGCGGTGAGCAGTTCTTC. Amino acid sequence: CASSLGGTGGEQFF. The full variable domain, in which reference TRBV28 and TRBJ2-1 provide the parts outside the CDR3, is DVKVTQSSRYLVKRTGEKVFLECVQDMDHENMFWYRQDPGLGLRLIYFSYDVKMKEKGDIPEGYSVSREKKERFSLILESASTNQTSMYLCASSLGGTGGEQFFGPGTRLTVL.

Ten or more counts support this clonotype. The chain has TRBV19 and TRBJ2-2; D ambiguous. This CDR3 is built from 14 residues. V shed 5 bases and J shed 1 base, with 8 bases lying between them. The germline V gene has CDR1 LNHDA and CDR2 SQIVND (reference sequence). CDR3 nucleotides: TGTGCCAGTAGTCGGCCAGTGAACACCGGGGAGCTGTTTTTT. Amino acids: CASSRPVNTGELFF.

The chain uses TRBV7-8 and TRBJ2-5; D tentatively fits TRBD1 or TRBD2 (5 bases each). Trimming left V 5 bases short and J 3 bases short, with 19 bases between. The length of the CDR3 is 16 residues. Germline assignment: CDR1 SGHVS and CDR2 FQNEAQ. Written as DNA, the CDR3 is TGTGCCAGCAGCACCCGGGACGGGATTCTTGAAGAGACCCAGTACTTC. Protein sequence: CASSTRDGILEETQYF. The variable domain in full, completed from reference TRBV7-8 and TRBJ2-5, reads GAGVSQSPRYKVAKRGQDVALRCDPISGHVSLFWYQQALGQGPEFLTYFQNEAQLDKSGLPSDRFFAERPEGSVSTLKIQRTQQEDSAVYLCASSTRDGILEETQYFGPGTRLLVL.

This clonotype was detected ten times or more. The CDR3 is CASSEPRTSWALYGYTF. The CDR3, as DNA: TGTGCCAGCAGTGAGCCCCGGACCTCTTGGGCCCTATATGGCTACACCTTC. V is TRBV28 and J is TRBJ1-2; D remains ambiguous. Germline V gives CDR1 MDHEN, CDR2 SYDVKM. The CDR3 consists of 17 residues. Between the trimmed V and J ends, which lost 5 bases and 5 bases, there was a span of 24 bases.

The V and J genes are TRBV12-3 or TRBV12-4 and TRBJ1-1; TRBD1 might be the D (5 bases). There are 11 residues in the CDR3. V was cut by 6 bases and J by 7 bases, with 9 bases left in between. CDR3 in DNA: TGTGCCAGCAGCCTGACAGATGAAGCTTTCTTT. It specifies CASSLTDEAFF.

This clonotype was counted many times. The chain carries TRBV6-2 or TRBV6-3 and TRBJ1-5, with 9 bases fitting TRBD1. Unmatched junction bases numbered 6, after V lost 2 bases and J lost 4 bases. The V gene's germline CDR1 is MNHEY and CDR2 SVGEGT. This CDR3 is built from 16 residues. The CDR3 loop reads CASSYGTGYGNQPQHF. The CDR3 DNA reads TGTGCCAGCAGTTACGGGACAGGGTACGGGAATCAGCCCCAGCATTTT.

This chain connects TRBV6-1 to TRBJ1-1; D is uncertain. Per the germline V gene, CDR1 is MNHNS and CDR2 is SASEGT. The V and J ends lost 1 base and 0 bases respectively, with 12 bases between them. The length of the CDR3 is 16 residues. In nucleotides, the CDR3 is TGTGCCAGCAGTGAAGGGCTAGCGGCTCTGAACACTGAAGCTTTCTTT. This translates into CASSEGLAALNTEAFF.

Many counts were recorded for this clonotype. V gene TRBV11-2 combines with J gene TRBJ1-1; 10 bases line up with TRBD1. This CDR3 comprises 16 residues. The V gene's germline CDR1 is SGHAT and CDR2 FQNNGV. With V trimmed by 4 bases and J by 7 bases, 12 bases remained unmatched. This CDR3 is CASSWGQGPPFGEAFF. The CDR3, as DNA: TGTGCCAGCAGCTGGGGACAGGGGCCACCTTTTGGTGAAGCTTTCTTT. Filled out from reference TRBV11-2 and TRBJ1-1, the complete variable domain reads EAGVAQSPRYKIIEKRQSVAFWCNPISGHATLYWYQQILGQGPKLLIQFQNNGVVDDSQLPKDRFSAERLKGVDSTLKIQPAKLEDSAVYLCASSWGQGPPFGEAFFGQGTRLTVV.

At least ten counts were recorded for this clonotype. The V and J genes are TRBV20-1 and TRBJ1-1, with TRBD1 as a possible D gene (6 bases). Trimming cost V 1 base and J 4 bases, with 25 bases left between them. Germline V gene lookup returns CDR1 DFQATT and CDR2 SNEGSKA (reference sequence). CDR3 size: 18 residues. CDR3 sequence reads: CSARGGDTLGFFGTEAFF. The CDR3 DNA follows: TGCAGTGCTAGAGGAGGGGACACCCTTGGGTTTTTTGGCACTGAAGCTTTCTTT.

In its sample, this clonotype was seen many times. This chain connects TRBV28 to TRBJ1-5, with D unresolved. There are 14 residues in the CDR3. V dropped 7 bases and J dropped 9 bases, with 19 bases sitting between them. CDR1 and CDR2 (germline): MDHEN, SYDVKM. This CDR3 reads CASTSGSQWGPQHF. The CDR3 DNA reads TGTGCCAGCACCTCCGGCTCCCAATGGGGGCCCCAGCATTTT.

This clonotype was observed at least ten times. The CDR3 spells CASSDGTLAKNIQYF. In DNA, the CDR3 is TGTGCCAGCAGTGACGGGACTTTAGCCAAAAACATTCAGTACTTC. The chain uses TRBV6-2 or TRBV6-3 and TRBJ2-4, with TRBD2 as a possible D gene (6 bases). The V and J ends lost 5 bases and 0 bases respectively, with 11 bases between them. The CDR3 length is 15 residues. CDR1 and CDR2 from the germline V gene are MNHEY and SVGEGT.

This clonotype was detected many times. The V gene is TRBV6-1, the J gene TRBJ2-5, with a possible D match to TRBD2 (5 bases). V was trimmed by 7 bases and J by 1 base, leaving 19 bases between them. The germline CDR1 and CDR2 sequences are MNHNS and SASEGT. The CDR3 totals 16 residues. The CDR3 nucleotides are TGTGCCAGCACACGGGATGGAAGAAGGGCCCAAGAGACCCAGTACTTC. The encoded protein is CASTRDGRRAQETQYF.

This clonotype was observed many times. The rearrangement uses TRBV27 and TRBJ1-1, with a weak D call TRBD1 (5 bases). This CDR3 region has 14 residues. Germline lookup yields CDR1 MNHEY and CDR2 SMNVEV (reference sequence). V lost 1 base and J lost 3, with 9 bases in between. CDR3 in DNA: TGTGCCAGCAGTTTATGGGGGGTTGACACTGAAGCTTTCTTT. This encodes CASSLWGVDTEAFF.

This clonotype was detected ten times or more. The gene calls are TRBV20-1 and TRBJ2-7; 10 nucleotides line up with TRBD2. CDR3 length: 16 amino acids. Germline CDR1 and CDR2: DFQATT and SNEGSKA (reference sequence). V was clipped by 2 bases and J by 4 bases; unmatched bases: 11. CDR3 sequence reads: CSARSSTSGREYEQYF. The CDR3 DNA sequence: TGCAGTGCTAGATCCTCAACAAGCGGGAGGGAATACGAGCAGTACTTC.

This clonotype was recorded at least ten times. The chain combines TRBV20-1 with TRBJ1-1; 8 bases align to TRBD1. The ends lost 5 bases at V and 1 base at J; junction bases unmatched: 3. Per the germline V gene, CDR1 is DFQATT and CDR2 is SNEGSKA (reference sequence). The CDR3 spans 13 residues. The CDR3 spells CSAGGTGNTEAFF. Written as DNA, the CDR3 is TGCAGTGCTGGCGGGACAGGGAACACTGAAGCTTTCTTT.

This clonotype was seen ten or more times. The CDR3 nucleotides are TGTGCCAGCAGTCCGCGGCAATTGGACGGGAACACTGAAGCTTTCTTT. Protein product: CASSPRQLDGNTEAFF. This chain uses TRBV12-3 or TRBV12-4 with TRBJ1-1; D is undetermined. The V gene lost 5 bases and the J gene lost 1 base, with 17 bases spanning the gap. The CDR3 covers 16 residues.

This clonotype has a count of ten or more. The V gene is TRBV30, the J gene TRBJ1-1; D is unresolved. The CDR3 is 12 residues long. V was shortened by 2 bases and J by 6 bases, with 10 bases between the two germline ends. Germline CDR1 reads GTSNPN; CDR2 reads SVGIG (reference sequence). CDR3 sequence reads: CAWSPLDAEAFF. Here the CDR3 DNA reads TGTGCCTGGAGTCCGTTGGATGCTGAAGCTTTCTTT.

This clonotype was observed many times. The V and J genes are TRBV6-5 and TRBJ2-2; TRBD2 matches at 7 bases. This CDR3 has 15 residues. Germline V gives CDR1 MNHEY, CDR2 SVGAGI. Trimming at V came to 2 bases and at J to 4 bases, leaving 4 bases not matched to a gene. DNA of the CDR3: TGTGCCAGCAGTTACCTGGGGGGGGGCACCGGGGAGCTGTTTTTT. Protein: CASSYLGGGTGELFF.